Listed below are T cell receptor beta chains from one sample, sequenced in a study of cytomegalovirus exposure and HLA in healthy donors. Assay used: immunoSEQ multiplex PCR; TCRdb lists only in-frame clones, some missing. The sample consists of about 160,000 clones, approximately 96% of them appearing once. Sequencing input: PBMCs. The origin of the receptors is a woman between 18 and 30 years old in good health and CMV-seronegative. The CDR3 runs from the conserved cysteine through the conserved F or W. A D gene is named only where the DNA matches it firmly. The listing skips clone size in some rows; elsewhere it reads once, few, many or a size class.

D gene,V gene,J gene,clone size,CDR3 DNA,CDR3 protein
TRBD1,TRBV27,TRBJ2-1,once,TGTGCCAGCAGTTCACAGGGGGCGGGTTGGAATGAGCAGTTCTTC,CASSSQGAGWNEQFF
NA,TRBV7-3,TRBJ2-7,NA,TGTGCCAGCAGCTTCACAGGTTTCGGCGAGCAGTACTTC,CASSFTGFGEQYF
NA,TRBV7-9,TRBJ1-2,NA,TGTGCCAGCAGCCCCCTCCGTTCAGGGGACTATGGCTACACCTTC,CASSPLRSGDYGYTF
NA,TRBV7-9,TRBJ2-1,NA,TGTGCCAGCAGCCCGCCCGGGAGCTCCTACAATGAGCAGTTCTTC,CASSPPGSSYNEQFF
TRBD1,TRBV29-1,TRBJ1-1,NA,TGCAGCGTTGACGATGGGACAGGGAAATTCTCTGAAGCTTTCTTT,CSVDDGTGKFSEAFF
NA,TRBV9,TRBJ1-2,once,TGTGCCAGCAGCGTAACTAAAACAGGGAGTGACGGCTACACCTTC,CASSVTKTGSDGYTF
NA,TRBV7-2,TRBJ1-5,NA,TGTGCCAGCAGCACTTACCGGGATAGCAATCAGCCCCAGCATTTT,CASSTYRDSNQPQHF
NA,TRBV9,TRBJ2-5,NA,TGTGCCAGCAGCCTAACTCCATTGCCATCACCGACCCAGTACTTC,CASSLTPLPSPTQYF
TRBD1,TRBV19,TRBJ1-5,NA,TGTGCCAGTAGGCAGACAGGGAAGGTGCAGCCCCAGCATTTT,CASRQTGKVQPQHF
TRBD1,TRBV7-2,TRBJ2-6,NA,TGTGCCAGCAGCTACAGGGGTTCTGGGGCCAACGTCCTGACTTTC,CASSYRGSGANVLTF
NA,TRBV4-1,TRBJ1-4,NA,TGCGCCAGCAGCCAAGAAAGGGGTGAAAAACTGTTTTTT,CASSQERGEKLFF
TRBD1,TRBV18,TRBJ1-3,NA,TGTGCCAGCTCGACACCGGACAGGGGGAACACCATATATTTT,CASSTPDRGNTIYF
TRBD1,TRBV7-6,TRBJ1-1,NA,TGTGCCAGCAGCTTAGTGGCGGGACAGGGACCGTTGGGCACTGAAGCTTTCTTT,CASSLVAGQGPLGTEAFF
NA,TRBV4-2,TRBJ2-1,NA,TGTGCCAGCAGCCTCAGCAATGAGCAGTTCTTC,CASSLSNEQFF
NA,TRBV12-5,TRBJ2-2,NA,TGTGCTAGTGGTTTGGCCCGGACGGAGGCCACCGGGGAGCTGTTTTTT,CASGLARTEATGELFF
NA,TRBV6-5,TRBJ1-2,NA,TGTGCCAGCAGCCGCGGCGGGGGGGATGGCTACACCTTC,CASSRGGGDGYTF
NA,TRBV6-5,TRBJ1-4,NA,TGTGCCAGCAGTATACAGAAGGCTAATGAAAAACTGTTTTTT,CASSIQKANEKLFF
NA,TRBV6-5,TRBJ1-1,NA,TGTGCCAGCAGTCGACAGGCAGTGAACACTGAAGCTTTCTTT,CASSRQAVNTEAFF
TRBD2,TRBV27,TRBJ2-2,once,TGTGCCAGCAGTTTCGGTTGGCGGGGGGACACCGGGGAGCTGTTTTTT,CASSFGWRGDTGELFF
TRBD1,TRBV19,TRBJ2-7,NA,TGTGCCAGTAGTATCATGACAGGGCCCTACGAGCAGTACTTC,CASSIMTGPYEQYF
NA,TRBV7-2,TRBJ2-3,NA,TGTGCCAGCAGCTTATTCGCAGATACGCAGTATTTT,CASSLFADTQYF
TRBD1,TRBV7-2,TRBJ2-7,NA,TGTGCCAGCACCAATCCGGGACAGGGTATCTACGAGCAGTACTTC,CASTNPGQGIYEQYF
NA,TRBV9,TRBJ2-1,NA,TGTGCCAGCAGCGTAACAGGGAGGGTTAACAATGAGCAGTTCTTC,CASSVTGRVNNEQFF
TRBD1,TRBV30,TRBJ1-3,NA,TGTGCCTGGAGTGCAGGACAGGGAGCACTCTCTGGAAACACCATATATTTT,CAWSAGQGALSGNTIYF
NA,TRBV5-1,TRBJ2-5,NA,TGCGCCAGCAGCTCTAGCTCGGGAGAGACCCAGTACTTC,CASSSSSGETQYF
TRBD2,TRBV4-2,TRBJ2-2,NA,TGTGCCAGCAGCCAGGAATTTAGCGGGGGGTCCACCGGGGAGCTGTTTTTT,CASSQEFSGGSTGELFF
NA,TRBV29-1,TRBJ2-1,NA,TGCAGCGTTGTCGGGGACAACCCCTACAATGAGCAGTTCTTC,CSVVGDNPYNEQFF
TRBD1,TRBV4-2,TRBJ1-2,NA,TGTGCCAGCAGCCCTAACAGGGGTACTTCTAGCGGCTACACCTTC,CASSPNRGTSSGYTF
TRBD1,TRBV6-5,TRBJ2-6,NA,TGTGCCAGCAGTCCAGGGGGCGTTGGGGCCAACGTCCTGACTTTC,CASSPGGVGANVLTF
NA,TRBV2,TRBJ1-5,NA,TGTGCCAGCAGTCCGACCAGGGGTAGCAATCAGCCCCAGCATTTT,CASSPTRGSNQPQHF
TRBD1,TRBV7-2,TRBJ1-1,NA,TGTGCCAGCAGCTTAAGTGGTCGAGGGACAGGGAACACTGAAGCTTTCTTT,CASSLSGRGTGNTEAFF
TRBD1,TRBV7-2,TRBJ2-7,NA,TGTGCCAGCAGCTTATTTAGGCCCGGGACAGGGGAAGGAGAGCAGTACTTC,CASSLFRPGTGEGEQYF
TRBD2,TRBV6-5,TRBJ2-1,NA,TGTGCCAGCAGGCGGGGGGAACCCCACAATGAGCAGTTCTTC,CASRRGEPHNEQFF
TRBD1,TRBV6-6,TRBJ1-2,NA,TGTGCCAGCAGCGGGACAGGAGCTAACTATGGCTACACCTTC,CASSGTGANYGYTF
TRBD1,TRBV7-2,TRBJ1-3,NA,TGTGCCAGCAGCTTACGGGGACAGGGGGCAAGAAACACCATATATTTT,CASSLRGQGARNTIYF
NA,TRBV27,TRBJ2-1,NA,TGTGCCAGCAGTTTCAGACTCGGCTCCTACAATGAGCAGTTCTTC,CASSFRLGSYNEQFF
TRBD1,TRBV6-1,TRBJ1-3,NA,TGTGCCAGCGCGGACAGGGGAGGAAACACCATATATTTT,CASADRGGNTIYF
TRBD2,TRBV4-1,TRBJ2-1,NA,TGCGCCAGCAGCCAAGTACAAGCGGGGGGGCGGAAAGCTTACAATGAGCAGTTCTTC,CASSQVQAGGRKAYNEQFF
TRBD1,TRBV7-2,TRBJ1-2,NA,TGTGCCAGCAGCCTGGGACAGGGTATAGGCGGCTACACCTTC,CASSLGQGIGGYTF
TRBD1,TRBV18,TRBJ2-7,NA,TGTGCCAGCTCACCCGGGACAGGGGGGATTCGTCAGTACGAGCAGTACTTC,CASSPGTGGIRQYEQYF
NA,TRBV7-2,TRBJ2-5,NA,TGTGCCAGCAGCTTAGATGGCCGCAAGTACTTC,CASSLDGRKYF
TRBD1,TRBV6-5,TRBJ2-4,NA,TGTGCCAGCAGCCTGGACAGGATGATTCAGTACTTC,CASSLDRMIQYF
TRBD2,TRBV18,TRBJ2-7,NA,TGTGCCAGCTCAGGGCTAGCGGGGAAAGGTTACGAGCAGTACTTC,CASSGLAGKGYEQYF
TRBD2,TRBV14,TRBJ2-7,NA,TGTGCCAGCAGCACACTAGCGGGGGGCGGCAACGAGCAGTACTTC,CASSTLAGGGNEQYF
NA,TRBV9,TRBJ2-2,NA,TGTGCCAGCAGCCTAAGGAGGAGTGACGGGGAGCTGTTTTTT,CASSLRRSDGELFF
TRBD1,TRBV19,TRBJ1-1,NA,TGTGCCAGTACCCTAACCGGGCAGGGGGCCGGAGCTTTCTTT,CASTLTGQGAGAFF